This TCR beta chain was documented in a study of graft-versus-host responses after intestinal transplantation. Overall study: The transplants performed in recipients were multivisceral, liver-intestinal, or isolated intestinal. Overall study findings and caveats: The study found high graft-versus-host to host-versus-graft clonal ratios in allografts of patients with graft-donor T cell macrochimerism. Marrow from the recipient contained GvH clones, some of which had appeared first in ileum or blood.

Profiling relied on immunoSEQ multiplex PCR, and the TCRdb table lists in-frame clones only, not all of them. The table shows about 86,000 clones, with 88% occurring only once. V lost 2 bases and J lost 6; bases outside the gene matches: 5. The CDR3 extends over 15 amino acids. CDR1 and CDR2 from the germline V gene are MNHGY and SAAAGT. As for this clone: Its antigen is unidentified.

This chain links TRBV6-8 with TRBJ2-4; 9 nucleotides line up with TRBD1. The sequenced sample was unstimulated CD4+ T cells sorted from spleen or lymph node cells, obtained before transplant. The receptor was isolated from a human donor who was the organ donor for an intestinal transplant. The CDR3 spells CASSYTEDRGNIQYF. The CDR3 DNA sequence: TGTGCCAGCAGTTACACGGAGGACAGGGGAAACATTCAGTACTTC.